These T cell receptor beta chains were read from a single sample in a study of T cells in Graves' hyperthyroidism and ophthalmopathy. From the multiplex PCR reads, TCRdb called clonotypes with MiXCR, one entry per CDR3 protein. The sample lists about 510,000 distinct CDR3 sequences; 40% to 50% were seen once. Sequencing was performed on peripheral blood or thyroid tissue (not recorded which). Receptors originate from an adult woman with Graves' disease, either hyperthyroidism or ophthalmopathy (not recorded which). CDR3s include the opening cysteine and the closing phenylalanine or tryptophan. A D gene is named only where the DNA matches it firmly. For some rows the clone size is stated as once, few or many, or as a class when expanded; others skip it.

11,-,-,TRBJ2-7,TRBV29-1,CSAVREYEQYF,TGCAGCGCAGTCAGGGAGTACGAGCAGTACTTC
14,-,-,TRBJ1-1,TRBV4-2,CASSLVQQNTEAFF,TGTGCCAGCAGCTTGGTCCAGCAAAACACTGAAGCTTTCTTT
14,TRBD2,many,TRBJ2-7,TRBV20-1,CSARELAGSYEQYF,TGCAGTGCTAGAGAACTAGCGGGCTCCTACGAGCAGTACTTC
12,-,-,TRBJ1-1,TRBV29-1,CSVAEGGTEAFF,TGCAGCGTGGCCGAGGGGGGCACTGAAGCTTTCTTT
14,TRBD1,many,TRBJ1-2,TRBV7-8,CASSPTGEGYGYTF,TGTGCCAGCAGCCCTACAGGGGAGGGCTATGGCTACACCTTC
13,-,many,TRBJ1-2,TRBV19,CASSIRPGDGYTF,TGTGCCAGTAGTATTCGGCCAGGGGATGGCTACACCTTC
17,TRBD2,many,TRBJ2-7,TRBV7-9,CASSLAPGLAGYYEQYF,TGTGCCAGCAGCTTAGCGCCCGGACTAGCGGGGTACTACGAGCAGTACTTC
14,-,-,TRBJ1-1,TRBV10-2,CASSSTGRDPEAFF,TGCGCCAGCAGTTCAACAGGGAGGGATCCTGAAGCTTTCTTT
12,-,many,TRBJ2-7,TRBV25-1,CASSEQGDEQYF,TGTGCCAGCAGTGAACAGGGAGACGAGCAGTACTTC
16,-,-,TRBJ1-2,TRBV20-1,CSAETRDTSGDDGYTF,TGCAGTGCTGAAACACGGGACACTTCCGGGGACGATGGCTACACCTTC
15,-,few,TRBJ2-7,TRBV7-2,CASSLAGNEAYEQYF,TGTGCCAGCAGCTTAGCCGGCAACGAAGCCTACGAGCAGTACTTC
17,-,many,TRBJ2-7,TRBV14,CASSQGFGDRSSYEQYF,TGTGCCAGCAGCCAAGGGTTTGGGGACCGGAGCTCCTACGAGCAGTACTTC
14,-,many,TRBJ2-2,TRBV7-2,CASSLAGGSGELFF,TGTGCCAGCAGCTTAGCAGGGGGGTCCGGGGAGCTGTTTTTT
10,-,-,TRBJ1-3,TRBV10-3,CAISAFTIYF,TGTGCCATCAGCGCATTCACCATATATTTT
14,TRBD1,many,TRBJ1-1,TRBV5-8,CASSLAEGASEAFF,TGTGCCAGCAGCTTGGCCGAGGGGGCCTCTGAAGCTTTCTTT
15,TRBD1,-,TRBJ1-1,TRBV5-1,CASSPTGAGNTEAFF,TGCGCCAGCAGCCCGACAGGGGCCGGGAACACTGAAGCTTTCTTT
11,-,-,TRBJ1-1,TRBV10-3,CAISDSMEAFF,TGTGCCATCAGCGATTCTATGGAAGCTTTCTTT
15,TRBD1,-,TRBJ1-1,TRBV12-3/TRBV12-4,CASSAGTGMNTEAFF,TGTGCCAGCAGTGCCGGGACAGGGATGAACACTGAAGCTTTCTTT
13,TRBD2,few,TRBJ2-2,TRBV20-1,CSATGTGGLELFF,TGCAGTGCTACGGGGACGGGAGGGCTGGAGCTGTTTTTT
15,-,many,TRBJ1-1,TRBV5-4,CASSSRDKGNTEAFF,TGTGCCAGCAGCTCCCGGGACAAAGGGAACACTGAAGCTTTCTTT
12,-,-,TRBJ1-5,TRBV19,CASSLRRGAQHF,TGTGCCAGTAGCCTCCGGCGGGGGGCCCAGCATTTT
10,-,-,TRBJ1-1,TRBV29-1,CSVVTPEAFF,TGCAGCGTTGTGACGCCTGAAGCTTTCTTT
11,-,-,TRBJ2-5,TRBV7-8,CASRHSGTQYF,TGTGCCAGCAGACACTCGGGGACCCAGTACTTC
16,-,-,TRBJ1-1,TRBV4-1,CASSQDRRTRETEAFF,TGCGCCAGCAGCCAAGATAGGAGAACCCGGGAGACTGAAGCTTTCTTT
12,TRBD1,-,TRBJ2-7,TRBV2,CASVGDRDEQYF,TGTGCCAGCGTGGGGGACAGGGACGAGCAGTACTTC
14,-,-,TRBJ1-1,TRBV12-3/TRBV12-4,CASSPESGNTEAFF,TGTGCCAGCAGCCCCGAGAGCGGGAACACTGAAGCTTTCTTT
15,-,-,TRBJ2-7,TRBV11-2,CASSSHLQGSYEQYF,TGTGCCAGCAGCTCACACCTACAGGGCTCCTACGAGCAGTACTTC
16,TRBD1,many,TRBJ1-2,TRBV7-8,CASSLARGGGGYGYTF,TGTGCCAGCAGCTTAGCGCGAGGGGGCGGCGGCTATGGCTACACCTTC
13,-,-,TRBJ2-7,TRBV5-1,CASRVGGTYEQYF,TGCGCCAGCAGGGTCGGGGGAACCTACGAGCAGTACTTC
17,TRBD1,-,TRBJ1-6,TRBV7-3,CASSPSTGGASDSPLHF,TGTGCCAGCAGCCCCTCGACAGGGGGCGCATCTGATTCACCCCTCCACTTT
16,-,-,TRBJ1-4,TRBV2,CASSDRNGLGGEKLFF,TGTGCCAGCAGTGACAGGAATGGGCTCGGAGGTGAAAAACTGTTTTTT
13,-,many,TRBJ1-2,TRBV14,CASSQGGYYGYTF,TGTGCCAGCAGCCAAGGGGGATACTATGGCTACACCTTC
13,-,-,TRBJ1-5,TRBV10-3,CASRRQHNQPQHF,TGTGCCAGCAGGAGACAGCACAATCAGCCCCAGCATTTT
14,-,few,TRBJ1-4,TRBV25-1,CASADTGLNEKLFF,TGTGCCAGCGCCGATACAGGGCTAAATGAAAAACTGTTTTTT
14,TRBD2,-,TRBJ2-7,TRBV20-1,CSADPQRGAYEQYF,TGCAGTGCTGACCCCCAGCGGGGAGCCTACGAGCAGTACTTC
14,-,many,TRBJ2-5,TRBV2,CASSGPGHGGTQYF,TGTGCCAGCAGTGGGCCAGGGCACGGAGGGACCCAGTACTTC
12,-,-,TRBJ1-1,TRBV6-1,CASSEEATEAFF,TGTGCCAGCAGTGAAGAGGCGACTGAAGCTTTCTTT
12,TRBD2,-,TRBJ2-7,TRBV29-1,CSLGLALPEQYF,TGCAGCTTAGGACTAGCACTCCCCGAGCAGTACTTC
15,-,-,TRBJ1-1,TRBV10-3,CAIRADSPMNTEAFF,TGTGCCATCAGGGCCGACAGTCCCATGAACACTGAAGCTTTCTTT
14,-,-,TRBJ2-5,TRBV20-1,CSARPRGQWETQYF,TGCAGTGCTAGACCCCGAGGGCAGTGGGAGACCCAGTACTTC
12,-,-,TRBJ1-2,TRBV6-6,CASSYALRGYTF,TGTGCCAGCAGTTATGCCCTTCGTGGCTACACCTTC
17,-,few,TRBJ1-5,TRBV20-1,CSARVGTGSYGNQPHHF,-
12,-,few,TRBJ2-3,TRBV14,CASSQLRDTQYF,TGTGCCAGCAGCCAACTTAGAGATACGCAGTATTTT
19,TRBD2,-,TRBJ2-3,TRBV24-1,CATSDLRLAGGLDTDTQYF,TGTGCCACCAGTGATTTGAGACTAGCGGGAGGTCTCGACACAGATACGCAGTATTTT
12,-,many,TRBJ2-5,TRBV29-1,CSVELAAETQYF,TGCAGCGTTGAATTAGCGGCGGAGACCCAGTACTTC
15,TRBD2,-,TRBJ2-5,TRBV20-1,CSAREGGSWGSTQYF,TGCAGTGCTAGAGAGGGGGGGAGTTGGGGCTCGACCCAGTACTTC
14,-,many,TRBJ1-1,TRBV29-1,CSTSLSQENTEAFF,TGCAGCACATCCCTTTCACAGGAGAACACTGAAGCTTTCTTT